This T cell receptor (beta chain) was identified in a study of T cells in Graves' hyperthyroidism and ophthalmopathy. There are a few counts of this clonotype. Clinical symptoms, serum thyroxine and TRAb, thyroid ultrasound and orbital computed tomography were used for the diagnoses. There were TCR beta CDR3 regions amplified from RNA transcripts. First-round RT-PCR of the TCR CDR3 relied on the HTBI primer set. MiXCR was run by TCRdb on the multiplex PCR reads, yielding one entry per CDR3 protein. The sample records under 400,000 distinct CDR3 sequences, approximately 16% being singletons. Germline V gives CDR1 KGHSH, CDR2 LQKENI. CDR3 size: 16 residues. The V gene end was trimmed by 2 bases and the J gene end by 3 bases; junction bases not matched to a gene: 9.

This TCR derives from a man aged 25-40 years with Graves' hyperthyroidism. The gene calls are TRBV18 and TRBJ2-7, with 8 nucleotides matching TRBD1. The source material was blood. CDR3 nucleotide sequence: TGTGCCAGCTCACCAACCCCGGGACAGGCTTACTACGAGCAGTACTTC. As protein: CASSPTPGQAYYEQYF.